This paragraph covers one TCR beta chain sequence. Its target is not known. The data derive from a study of vaccination and CD4 T cells after COVID-19. Study as a whole: Comprising six males and four females, the convalescent participants counted two Hispanic individuals among them.

V lost 6 bases, J lost 4 bases, and 15 bases stayed unmatched. The CDR3 is 16 residues long. Germline CDR1 is DFQATT and CDR2 is SNEGSKA (reference sequence). The study sequenced cultured CD4+ T cell DNA using the Oncomine TCR Beta short-read assay. Using the QIAamp micro DNA kit, genomic DNA was extracted from the CD4+ T cells that had been cultured. One entry per CDR3 protein results from TCRdb running MiXCR on the PCR reads. Of about 11,000 distinct CDR3 sequences in the sample, almost 65% were seen once. Stated treatment: roughly nine-day PBMC culture with coronavirus spike peptide pools or control peptides (ViraFEST assay). Whole-study findings and limits: It was observed that, in convalescent patients, a median around 88% of reactive clones arose only post-vaccination.

The sequenced material came from CD4+ T cells from blood, cultured in vitro. V gene TRBV20-1 combines with J gene TRBJ2-3, with 8 bases fitting TRBD2. This TCR came from a human donor who had recovered from COVID-19. In DNA, the CDR3 is TGCAGTGCCCCGGGAGGGCGGGGGGCATCCGCAGATACGCAGTATTTT. This encodes CSAPGGRGASADTQYF.